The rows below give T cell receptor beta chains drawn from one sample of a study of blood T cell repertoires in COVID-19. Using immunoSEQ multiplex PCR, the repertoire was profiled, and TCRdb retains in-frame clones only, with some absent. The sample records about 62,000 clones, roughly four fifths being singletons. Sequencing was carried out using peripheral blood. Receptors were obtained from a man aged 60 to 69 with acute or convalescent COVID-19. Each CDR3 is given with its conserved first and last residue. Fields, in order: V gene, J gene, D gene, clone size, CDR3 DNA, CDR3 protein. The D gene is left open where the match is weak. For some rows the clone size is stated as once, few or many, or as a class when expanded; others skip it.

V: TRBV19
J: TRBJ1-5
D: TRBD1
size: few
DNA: TGTGCCAGTACGTCATTAGACAGGGGCAATCAGCCCCAGCATTTT
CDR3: CASTSLDRGNQPQHF

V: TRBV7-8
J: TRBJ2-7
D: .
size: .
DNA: TGTGCCAGCAGCTTCGAGATCTCCTACGAGCAGTACTTC
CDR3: CASSFEISYEQYF

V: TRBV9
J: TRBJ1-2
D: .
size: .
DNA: TGTGCCAGCAGCGTAGGACAGAACTATGGCTACACCTTC
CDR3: CASSVGQNYGYTF

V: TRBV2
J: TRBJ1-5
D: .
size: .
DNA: TGTGCCAGCGCTCAGGGACTCAATCAGCCCCAGCATTTT
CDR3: CASAQGLNQPQHF

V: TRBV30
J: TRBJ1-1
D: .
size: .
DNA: TGTGCCTCCCTGGTTCTGAGGAACATGTTGAACACTGAAGCTTTCTTT
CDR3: CASLVLRNMLNTEAFF

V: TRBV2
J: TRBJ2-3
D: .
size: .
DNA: TGTGCCAGCACCCCCTGGCGGGATACGCAGTATTTT
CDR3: CASTPWRDTQYF

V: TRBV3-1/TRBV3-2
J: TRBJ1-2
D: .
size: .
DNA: TGTGCCAGCAGCCAAGCAATGGGGCACTATGGCTACACCTTC
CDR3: CASSQAMGHYGYTF

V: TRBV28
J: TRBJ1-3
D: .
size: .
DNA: TGTGCCAGCAGTTCACTAGGGTCGGCCGCCAGGAACACCATATATTTT
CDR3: CASSSLGSAARNTIYF

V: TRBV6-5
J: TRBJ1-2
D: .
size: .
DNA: TGTGCCAGCAGCACAGGGTTTACTAACTATGGCTACACCTTC
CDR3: CASSTGFTNYGYTF

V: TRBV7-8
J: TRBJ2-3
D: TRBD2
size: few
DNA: TGTGCCAGCAGCTCCCAGACGGGAGGGATTACGCAGTATTTT
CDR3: CASSSQTGGITQYF

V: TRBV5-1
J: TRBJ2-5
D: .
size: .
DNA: TGCGCCAGCAGCCGGTTGGGGGGTGCCGAGACCCAGTACTTC
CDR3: CASSRLGGAETQYF

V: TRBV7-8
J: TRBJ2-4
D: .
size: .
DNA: TGTGCCAGCAGCTCCGACCTAAGCAGGGACATTCAGTACTTC
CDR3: CASSSDLSRDIQYF

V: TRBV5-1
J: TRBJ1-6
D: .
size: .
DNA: TGCGCCAGCAGCTTGCAGACAGTAACAAATTCACCCCTCCACTTT
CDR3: CASSLQTVTNSPLHF

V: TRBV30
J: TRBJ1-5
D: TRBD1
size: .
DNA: TGTGCCTGGATGGCAGGGGGCGCGGGGCAGCCCCAGCATTTT
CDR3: CAWMAGGAGQPQHF

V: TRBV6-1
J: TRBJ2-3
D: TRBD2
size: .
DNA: TGTGCCAGCAGTGAAGGCGGCGGGAGGGTCACAGATACGCAGTATTTT
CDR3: CASSEGGGRVTDTQYF

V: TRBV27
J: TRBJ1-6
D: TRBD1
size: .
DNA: TGTGCCAGCAGTTTGGAGGGACAGGGTAATTCACCCCTCCACTTT
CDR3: CASSLEGQGNSPLHF

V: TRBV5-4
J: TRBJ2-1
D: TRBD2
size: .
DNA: TGTGCCAGCAGTTTCGCCTTAGCGGGAGCACGTGAGCAGTTCTTC
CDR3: CASSFALAGAREQFF

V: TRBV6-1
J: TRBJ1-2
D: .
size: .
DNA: TGTGCCAGCAGTGAAGGAAGTTGGGGCTTACTATTTTTC
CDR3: CASSEGSWGLLFF

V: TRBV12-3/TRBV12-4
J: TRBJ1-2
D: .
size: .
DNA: TGTGCCAGCAGTTACACCAAGGGGGGCTACACCTTC
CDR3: CASSYTKGGYTF

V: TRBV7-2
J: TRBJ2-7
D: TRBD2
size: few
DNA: TGTGCCAGCAGCCAGGGACTAGCGGGATTCTACGAGCAGTACTTC
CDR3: CASSQGLAGFYEQYF

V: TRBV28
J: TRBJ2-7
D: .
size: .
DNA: TGTGCCAGCACCAAGCGTGGGTATACCTGCGAGCAGTACTTC
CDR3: CASTKRGYTCEQYF

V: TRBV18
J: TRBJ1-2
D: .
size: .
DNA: TGTGCCAGCTCACCGGGGGCAGAAGTACGCTATGGCTACACCTTC
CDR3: CASSPGAEVRYGYTF

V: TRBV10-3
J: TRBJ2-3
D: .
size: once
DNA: TGTGCCATCAGTGAGTCTTGGGAAGGAGGGCCAGATACGCAGTATTTT
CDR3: CAISESWEGGPDTQYF

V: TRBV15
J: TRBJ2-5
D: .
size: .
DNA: TGTGCCACCAGCAGAAACTACCCTCGAGAGACCCAGTACTTC
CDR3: CATSRNYPRETQYF

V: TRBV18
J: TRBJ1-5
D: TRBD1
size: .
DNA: TGTGCCAGCTCACACGGACAGGAGAATCAGCCCCAGCATTTT
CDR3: CASSHGQENQPQHF

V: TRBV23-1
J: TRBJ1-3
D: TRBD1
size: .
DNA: TGCGCCAGCAGTCAACCGGGACAGAGTCCTTGCTCTGGAAACACCATATATTTT
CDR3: CASSQPGQSPCSGNTIYF

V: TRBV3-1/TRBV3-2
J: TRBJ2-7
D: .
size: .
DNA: TGTGCCAGCAGCCAAGGTATTGGGCTTCACTACGAGCAGTACTTC
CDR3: CASSQGIGLHYEQYF

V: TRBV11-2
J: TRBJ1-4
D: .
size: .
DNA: TGTGCCAGCAGCTCGCAGGGACAACTGAGGGACCCTAATGAAAAACTGTTTTTT
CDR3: CASSSQGQLRDPNEKLFF

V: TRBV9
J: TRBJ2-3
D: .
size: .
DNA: TGTGCCAGCAGCGTCTATGGACTCACAGATACGCAGTATTTT
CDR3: CASSVYGLTDTQYF

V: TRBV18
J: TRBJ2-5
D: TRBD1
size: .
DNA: TGTGCCAGCTCACCATCCAGGGGGCGCGAAGAGACCCAGTACTTC
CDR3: CASSPSRGREETQYF

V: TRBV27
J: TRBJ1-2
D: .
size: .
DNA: TGTGCCAGCAGTTTCCGACAGTTGAGCTATGGCTACACCTTC
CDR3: CASSFRQLSYGYTF

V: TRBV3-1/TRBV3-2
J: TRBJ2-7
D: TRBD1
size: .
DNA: TGTGCCAGCAACCAACAGGGGGCAAGGGAGCAGTACTTC
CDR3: CASNQQGAREQYF

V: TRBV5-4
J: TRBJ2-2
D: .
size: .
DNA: TGTGCCAGCAGCTTAGACACTCACACCGGGGAGCTGTTTTTT
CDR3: CASSLDTHTGELFF

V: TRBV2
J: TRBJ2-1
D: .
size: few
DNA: TGTGCCAGCAAGAGGGAAGCTGCACACAATGAGCAGTTCTTC
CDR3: CASKREAAHNEQFF

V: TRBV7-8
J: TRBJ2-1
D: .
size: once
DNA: TGTGCCAGCAGCTTAGGCCGCGGCAGTGAGCAGTTCTTC
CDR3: CASSLGRGSEQFF

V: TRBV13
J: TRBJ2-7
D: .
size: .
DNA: TGTGCCAGCAGCTTTCTGCGGGGGCCGGGCAACGAGCAGTACTTC
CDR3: CASSFLRGPGNEQYF

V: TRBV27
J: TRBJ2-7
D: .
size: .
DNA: TGTGCCAGCAGTTTACTAGCTTTCCACGAGCAGTACTTC
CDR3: CASSLLAFHEQYF

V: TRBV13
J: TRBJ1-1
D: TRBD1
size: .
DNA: TGTGCCAGCAGCTTACGGAGACAGGGTGGGATGAACACTGAAGCTTTCTTT
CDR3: CASSLRRQGGMNTEAFF

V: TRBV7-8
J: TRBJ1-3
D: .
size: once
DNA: TGTGCCAGCAGCTTACACACCTCTGGAAACACCATATATTTT
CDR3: CASSLHTSGNTIYF

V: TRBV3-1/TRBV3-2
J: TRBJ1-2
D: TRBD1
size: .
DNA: TGTGCCAGCAGCCATCACGACAGGGGAAGTCGCTACACCTTC
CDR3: CASSHHDRGSRYTF

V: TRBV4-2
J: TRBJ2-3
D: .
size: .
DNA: TGTGCCAGCAGCCTCCAAGAGGGGGCAGATACGCAGTATTTT
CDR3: CASSLQEGADTQYF

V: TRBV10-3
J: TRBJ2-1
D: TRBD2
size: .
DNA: TGTGCCATCAGTGATCGAGGGGCTAGCGGGAGCTACAATGAGCAGTTCTTC
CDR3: CAISDRGASGSYNEQFF

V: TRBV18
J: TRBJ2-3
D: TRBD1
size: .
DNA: TGTGCCAGCTCACCTCCGGGACAGGGTTCCACAGATACGCAGTATTTT
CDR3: CASSPPGQGSTDTQYF

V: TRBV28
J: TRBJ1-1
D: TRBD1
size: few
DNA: TGTGCCAGCCGACAGGGGGGCACTGAAGCTTTCTTT
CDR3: CASRQGGTEAFF

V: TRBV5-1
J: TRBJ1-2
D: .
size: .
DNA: TGCGCCAGCAGCTCACAGACGGTAAACTATGGCTACACCTTC
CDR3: CASSSQTVNYGYTF

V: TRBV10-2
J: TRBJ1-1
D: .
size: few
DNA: TGCGCCAGCAGTGAGTGGAGGGCAACTGAAGCTTTCTTT
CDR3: CASSEWRATEAFF

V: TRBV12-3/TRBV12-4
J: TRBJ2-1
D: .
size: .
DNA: TGTGCCAGCAGTCCCTCGGGTCGGGAGCAGTTCTTC
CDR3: CASSPSGREQFF

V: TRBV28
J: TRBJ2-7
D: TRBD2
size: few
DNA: TGTGCCAGCAGTTACGCAGGACTAGCGGGAGCCTACGAGCAGTACTTC
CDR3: CASSYAGLAGAYEQYF

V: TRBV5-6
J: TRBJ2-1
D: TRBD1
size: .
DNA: TGTGCCAGCAGCCCGACAGGGGCTAGCTGGTACAATGAGCAGTTCTTC
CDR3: CASSPTGASWYNEQFF

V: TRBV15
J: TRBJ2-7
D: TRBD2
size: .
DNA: TGTGCCACCAGCAGAGGCGGGAGTATATCCTACGAGCAGTACTTC
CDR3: CATSRGGSISYEQYF

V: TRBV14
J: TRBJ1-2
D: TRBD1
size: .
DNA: TGTGCCAGCAGCCAAGGGGGACAGATAAGCTACTATGGCTACACCTTC
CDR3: CASSQGGQISYYGYTF

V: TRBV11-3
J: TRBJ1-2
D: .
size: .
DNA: TGTGCCAGCAGCTTCCGTGGGAGGGCAGCTAACTATGGCTACACCTTC
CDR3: CASSFRGRAANYGYTF

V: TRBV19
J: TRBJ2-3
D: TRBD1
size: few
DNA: TGTGCCAGTAGCCGGACAGGGGCGACAGATACGCAGTATTTT
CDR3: CASSRTGATDTQYF